This T cell receptor (beta chain) appears in the sequencing data of a study of response to subunit inactivated influenza vaccine. This clonotype appeared a few times. Its cognate antigen is unknown. TCRdb called the RT-PCR reads again in MiXCR, with one record for every CDR3 protein. Of almost 250,000 distinct CDR3 sequences listed, more than 10% are singletons. Points from the study as a whole: Each seasonal influenza vaccination, the authors suggested, recruits few new T cells.

Specimen: non-naive T cells sorted from PBMCs, collected 14 to 15 days before vaccination. This receptor was obtained from a man in his fifties or sixties who received an inactivated influenza vaccine.

The CDR3, as DNA: TGCGCCAGCAGCCAAGGTGCGACACCCGGGACGGGCTATGGCTACACCTTC. Its protein is CASSQGATPGTGYGYTF. The V call is TRBV4-1, the J call TRBJ1-2, with D possibly being TRBD1 (5 bases). The V and J ends lost 1 base and 4 bases respectively, with 19 bases between them. This CDR3 is built from 17 residues. Germline V gives CDR1 MGHRA, CDR2 YSYEKL.